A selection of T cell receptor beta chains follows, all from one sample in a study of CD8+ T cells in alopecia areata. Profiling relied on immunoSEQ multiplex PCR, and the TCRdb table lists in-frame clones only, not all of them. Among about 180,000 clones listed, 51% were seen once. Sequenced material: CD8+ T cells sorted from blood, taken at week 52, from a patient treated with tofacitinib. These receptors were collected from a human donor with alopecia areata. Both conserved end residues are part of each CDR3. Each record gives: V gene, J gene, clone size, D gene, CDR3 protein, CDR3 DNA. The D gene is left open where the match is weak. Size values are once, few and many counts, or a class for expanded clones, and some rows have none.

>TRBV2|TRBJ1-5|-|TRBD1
CASAAGGQSNQPQHF
TGTGCCAGCGCGGCAGGGGGCCAGAGCAATCAGCCCCAGCATTTT
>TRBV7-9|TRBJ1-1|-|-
CASSPPGAATEAFF
TGTGCCAGCAGCCCCCCCGGGGCGGCCACTGAAGCTTTCTTT
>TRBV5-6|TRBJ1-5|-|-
CASSLGWGSNQPQHF
TGTGCCAGCAGCTTGGGGTGGGGCAGCAATCAGCCCCAGCATTTT
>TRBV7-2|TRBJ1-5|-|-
CASSPGSDQPQHF
TGTGCCAGCAGCCCAGGGTCAGATCAGCCCCAGCATTTT
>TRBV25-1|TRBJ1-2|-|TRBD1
CASSDRTGHGGYTF
TGTGCCAGCAGTGACCGGACAGGCCACGGTGGCTACACCTTC
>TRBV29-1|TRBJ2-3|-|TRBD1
CSVEGTAGGGTDTQYF
TGCAGCGTTGAAGGTACGGCAGGGGGAGGCACAGATACGCAGTATTTT
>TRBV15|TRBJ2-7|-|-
CATSAPTGQLYEQYF
TGTGCCACCAGCGCCCCAACGGGACAACTCTACGAGCAGTACTTC
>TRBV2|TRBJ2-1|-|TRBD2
CASRGIAGDTYNEQFF
TGTGCCAGCAGGGGGATAGCGGGGGATACCTACAATGAGCAGTTCTTC
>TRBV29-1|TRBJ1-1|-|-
CSGSSGVGTEAFF
TGCAGCGGGTCTTCAGGGGTTGGGACTGAAGCTTTCTTT
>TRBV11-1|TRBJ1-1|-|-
CASSLVGEETEAFF
TGTGCCAGCAGCTTGGTAGGGGAGGAGACTGAAGCTTTCTTT
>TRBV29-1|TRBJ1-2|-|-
CSVEDTGRGYGYTF
TGCAGCGTTGAAGATACAGGACGGGGCTATGGCTACACCTTC
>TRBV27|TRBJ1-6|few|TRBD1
CATTQTGTNSPLHF
TGTGCCACTACGCAGACAGGGACCAATTCACCCCTCCACTTT
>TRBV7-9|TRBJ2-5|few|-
CASSSPPQETQYF
TGTGCCAGCAGCTCCCCCCCCCAAGAGACCCAGTACTTC
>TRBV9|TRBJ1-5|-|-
CASSVAGENQPQHF
TGTGCCAGCAGCGTAGCCGGGGAAAATCAGCCCCAGCATTTT
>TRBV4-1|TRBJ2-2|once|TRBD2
CASSQRTSGNTGELFF
TGCGCCAGCAGCCAACGTACTAGCGGGAACACCGGGGAGCTGTTTTTT
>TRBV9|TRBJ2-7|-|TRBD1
CASSLPGQGSDEQYF
TGTGCCAGCAGCTTACCGGGACAGGGGAGCGACGAGCAGTACTTC
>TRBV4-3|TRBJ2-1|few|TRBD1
CASSQGTGATLYNEQFF
TGCGCCAGCAGCCAAGGGACAGGGGCAACCCTGTACAATGAGCAGTTCTTC
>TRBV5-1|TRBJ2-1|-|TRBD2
CASSLSGGAFYNEQFF
TGCGCCAGCAGCTTGAGCGGGGGGGCCTTCTACAATGAGCAGTTCTTC
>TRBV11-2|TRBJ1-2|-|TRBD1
CASSPPGQKNYGYTF
TGTGCCAGCAGCCCTCCGGGACAGAAAAACTATGGCTACACCTTC
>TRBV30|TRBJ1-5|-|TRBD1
CAWDREGQPQHF
TGTGCCTGGGACAGGGAGGGGCAGCCCCAGCATTTT
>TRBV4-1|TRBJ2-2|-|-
CASSQIAANTGELFF
TGCGCCAGCAGCCAAATTGCTGCGAACACCGGGGAGCTGTTTTTT
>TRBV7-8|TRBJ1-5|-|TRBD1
CASSPGTVSNQPQHF
TGTGCCAGCAGCCCCGGGACAGTTAGCAATCAGCCCCAGCATTTT
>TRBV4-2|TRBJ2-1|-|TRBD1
CASSQVIGQGANEQFF
TGTGCCAGCAGCCAAGTTATAGGACAGGGCGCCAATGAGCAGTTCTTC
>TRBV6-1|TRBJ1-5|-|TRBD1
CASSGRQGGDQPQHF
TGTGCCAGCAGTGGCAGACAGGGAGGTGATCAGCCCCAGCATTTT
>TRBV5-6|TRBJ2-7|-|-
CASSAEGLAGAPYEQYF
TGTGCCAGCAGCGCTGAGGGTTTGGCAGGGGCACCCTACGAGCAGTACTTC